This passage covers 15 T cell receptor beta chains from one sample sequenced in a study of blood T cell repertoires in COVID-19. Method: immunoSEQ multiplex PCR; TCRdb's copy keeps in-frame clones and lacks some. The sample has 200,000 to 250,000 clones, about nine tenths seen once. What was sequenced was peripheral blood. These receptors were obtained from a man aged 50 to 59 with COVID-19, enrolled during active disease.

This clone turned up a few times. The rearrangement joins TRBV7-2 to TRBJ2-1; 9 bases agree with TRBD1. The CDR3 spans 13 residues. With 7 bases clipped from V and 8 bases from J, the junction kept 6 bases outside the gene matches. The germline gives CDR1 SGHTA, CDR2 FQGNSA. Here the CDR3 DNA reads TGTGCCAGCAACGAACAGGGGGCCGATGAGCAGTTCTTC. This sequence encodes CASNEQGADEQFF.

The V gene is TRBV19, the J gene TRBJ2-1, with 11 bases that match TRBD1. CDR1 LNHDA and CDR2 SQIVND come from the germline V gene (reference sequence). The CDR3 runs 14 residues. The V gene end was trimmed by 9 bases and the J gene end by 9 bases; junction bases not matched to a gene: 10. CDR3 nucleotides: TGTGCCAGCCGGGAACCGGGACAGGGGGGTGAGCAGTTCTTC. It codes for CASREPGQGGEQFF.

This chain joins TRBV2 and TRBJ1-2; a possible D gene is TRBD1 (6 bases). V was pared by 1 base and J by 5 bases, with 14 bases between. The V gene's germline CDR1 is SNHLY and CDR2 FYNNEI. There are 15 residues in the CDR3. The CDR3 nucleotides read TGTGCCAGCAGTGAAGGTATCAGGGGATCTTATGGCTACACCTTC. It is translated as CASSEGIRGSYGYTF. Full variable domain (remainder filled in from reference TRBV2 and TRBJ1-2): EPEVTQTPSHQVTQMGQEVILRCVPISNHLYFYWYRQILGQKVEFLVSFYNNEISEKSEIFDDQFSVERPDGSNFTLKIRSTKLEDSAMYFCASSEGIRGSYGYTFGSGTRLTVV.

CDR3 amino acids: CASSVDSYNEQFF. DNA for the CDR3: TGTGCCAGCAGCGTAGACAGCTACAATGAGCAGTTCTTC. V usage is TRBV9 and J usage is TRBJ2-1; no reliable D call. V was pared by 0 bases and J by 3 bases, with 4 bases between. The V gene's germline CDR1 is SGDLS and CDR2 YYNGEE. The CDR3 is made up of 13 amino acids.

The chain couples TRBV11-2 to TRBJ1-1; D is unclear. The V end was cut by 3 bases, the J end by 4 bases, with 12 bases between. This CDR3 has 14 residues. Germline V gives CDR1 SGHAT, CDR2 FQNNGV. CDR3: CASSFSGGPTEAFF. In DNA, the CDR3 is TGTGCCAGCAGCTTTTCGGGAGGACCCACTGAAGCTTTCTTT.

CDR3 in amino acids: CASSPLGTGPLRVIYNEQFF. The CDR3 DNA follows: TGTGCCAGCAGTCCCCTGGGGACAGGGCCTCTTAGGGTTATCTACAATGAGCAGTTCTTC. The V gene is TRBV6-2 or TRBV6-3, the J gene TRBJ2-1; 9 bases agree with TRBD1. The junction had 20 bases not matched to a gene; V was cut back by 5 bases and J by 3 bases. The germline V gene encodes CDR1 MNHEY and CDR2 SVGEGT. The CDR3 sequence is 20 residues long.

J is TRBJ1-2 and V is TRBV3-1 (or the pseudogene TRBV3-2); D gene unclear. Trimming cost V 0 bases and J 1 base, with 6 bases left between them. Germline V gene data show CDR1 as LGHDT and CDR2 as YNNKEL (reference sequence). CDR3 length: 14 amino acids. The CDR3 reads CASSQEEYNYGYTF. DNA of the CDR3: TGTGCCAGCAGCCAAGAGGAGTATAACTATGGCTACACCTTC.

The rearrangement links TRBV6-5 to TRBJ1-5; 12 bases match TRBD1. CDR3 size: 15 residues. Looked up from germline, CDR1 is MNHEY and CDR2 is SVGAGI. V shed 8 bases, J shed 1 base, and the junction held 3 bases outside the gene matches. The CDR3 is CASRGQGASNQPQHF. As DNA, the CDR3 is TGTGCCAGCCGGGGACAGGGGGCGAGCAATCAGCCCCAGCATTTT.

Remarks on this clone: The same CDR3 is also encoded by other DNA sequences in this sample. The chain uses TRBV5-1 and TRBJ2-5; tentative D call: TRBD1 (6 bases). V lost 4 bases, J lost 0 bases, and 10 bases lay in between. Germline V gives CDR1 SGHRS, CDR2 YFSETQ. The CDR3 length is 14 residues. For the CDR3, the DNA is TGCGCCAGCAGCCCTGGGACAAACCAAGAGACCCAGTACTTC. Its protein is CASSPGTNQETQYF.

This chain joins TRBV5-4 and TRBJ2-7; D may be TRBD2 (5 bases). The V end lost 0 bases, the J end lost 2 bases, and 15 bases lay between the germline ends. This CDR3 is 16 amino acids long. Looked up from germline, CDR1 is SGHNT and CDR2 is YYREEE (reference sequence). Here the CDR3 DNA reads TGTGCCAGCAGCTTGGGGTCAGGAGGAGCTGCCTACGAGCAGTACTTC. Translating gives CASSLGSGGAAYEQYF.

This clone was observed a single time. The chain couples TRBV19 to TRBJ1-6, with D hard to call. The CDR3 has 14 residues. CDR1 and CDR2 (germline): LNHDA, SQIVND (reference sequence). The V and J ends lost 3 bases and 4 bases respectively, with 7 bases between them. The CDR3 DNA reads TGTGCCAGTAGTATTGGAGATTATAATTCACCCCTCCACTTT. Protein: CASSIGDYNSPLHF.

This clone was picked up one time. This sequence joins TRBV14 and TRBJ2-7, with no clear D. Deletions cut 0 bases from V and 4 bases from J, with 13 bases between. This CDR3 region has 15 residues. Germline-derived CDR1 and CDR2 are SGHDN and FVKESK. The CDR3 loop is CASSQENKLAYEQYF. As DNA, the CDR3 is TGTGCCAGCAGCCAAGAGAACAAGTTAGCATACGAGCAGTACTTC. The full variable domain, in which reference TRBV14 and TRBJ2-7 provide the parts outside the CDR3, is EAGVTQFPSHSVIEKGQTVTLRCDPISGHDNLYWYRRVMGKEIKFLLHFVKESKQDESGMPNNRFLAERTGGTYSTLKVQPAELEDSGVYFCASSQENKLAYEQYFGPGTRLTVT.

The gene calls are TRBV6-2 or TRBV6-3 and TRBJ2-3; D is perhaps TRBD1 (6 bases). CDR1 and CDR2 from the germline V gene are MNHEY and SVGEGT. The V end was cut by 0 bases, the J end by 2 bases, with 12 bases between. CDR3 length equals 16 residues. CDR3 coding DNA: TGTGCCAGCAGTTACTCGAGCAGGGGATACACAGATACGCAGTATTTT. Protein product: CASSYSSRGYTDTQYF.

The chain couples TRBV4-1 to TRBJ1-5; the D is unclear. Germline CDR1 and CDR2: MGHRA and YSYEKL. The CDR3 has 16 residues. Trimming cost V 4 bases and J 5 bases, with 18 bases left between them. CDR3 protein: CASSPIGEGEDQPQHF. The CDR3 coding sequence is TGCGCCAGCAGCCCGATCGGGGAGGGAGAGGATCAGCCCCAGCATTTT.

V usage is TRBV7-9 and J usage is TRBJ2-7; D possibly corresponds to TRBD1 (5 bases). The CDR3 spans 17 residues. V lost 1 base and J lost 0, with 16 bases in between. CDR1 SEHNR and CDR2 FQNEAQ come from the germline V gene (reference sequence). The CDR3 region is CASSLGTQVFASYEQYF. CDR3 nucleotide sequence: TGTGCCAGCAGCTTAGGAACACAGGTATTTGCCTCCTACGAGCAGTACTTC. The variable domain in full, with the rest retrieved from reference TRBV7-9 and TRBJ2-7, is DTGVSQNPRHKITKRGQNVTFRCDPISEHNRLYWYRQTLGQGPEFLTYFQNEAQLEKSRLLSDRFSAERPKGSFSTLEIQRTEQGDSAMYLCASSLGTQVFASYEQYFGPGTRLTVT.